This T cell receptor (beta chain) was sequenced during a study of shared clonotypes between healthy human individuals (TCRdb year 2020). Some background on the complete study: Two women and a few men aged 18 to 49 years were included in the cohort. For each donor, three plates each were used for CD4 naive and CD4 memory, two plates were used for CD8 naive, and one plate was used for CD8 memory. The study deeply sequenced blood TCR repertoires of several healthy adults to estimate repertoire size and the extent of clonotype sharing between individuals. To increase sequencing depth and limit assay-specific biases, TCR repertoire library preparation and sequencing were carried out by different laboratories using diverse techniques. Per donor, leukapheresis produced somewhere between about 0.9 and 9 billion PBMCs. On the study overall, not on this receptor specifically: The small number of donors limited the genetic and exposure-history diversity represented. Sampling was restricted to blood, and TCR repertoires in tissues likely differ from the TCR repertoires found in blood. Naive subsets generally had larger estimated clonotype richness than memory subsets. Compared with non-shared clonotypes, clonotypes shared by all four sorted-subset donors had higher generation probabilities. Incomplete sequencing was indicated by rarefaction of sorted-subset datasets, despite the large sequencing depth. Across a handful of donors, approximately 5% of naive CD4, approximately 3.6% of naive CD8, under 2.5% of memory CD4, and 0.3% to 0.45% of memory CD8 clonotypes were shared. Based on pairwise subsampling, the degree of clonotype sharing among donors was expected to be affected by sequencing depth.

CD8 naive samples were obtained by positive selection for CCR7 among CD45RO-negative cells, yielding a CD45RA+CCR7+ population from which TemRA cells were excluded. Healthy HIV-negative adults with no recently reported acute infections or vaccinations were included as donors. Only Caucasian adults living in Nashville, Tennessee, USA were represented among the donors. Blood was collected by leukapheresis, and PBMCs were isolated by Ficoll-Histopaque density gradient centrifugation and then cryopreserved in liquid nitrogen vapor phase. Analytical flow cytometry was used to check the purity and quantity of every magnetically sorted T cell population. Each sorted fraction had its genomic DNA isolated and then quantified by UV absorbance on a Nanodrop 2000c. To note about this clone: Its antigen is unknown. The record has no base qualities; no much larger clone is one base away.

Trimming accounts for 4 bases at V and 6 bases at J, while the number of junction bases matched to no gene is 6. Taken from the germline V gene (reference sequence), the CDR1 and CDR2 loops are SEHNR and FQNEAQ. Reading from cysteine to phenylalanine, the CDR3 counts 15 amino acids. The sequence is cut down to CDR3 DNA, 45 bases in frame from base 1. TCR CDR3 regions were amplified from genomic DNA by multiplex PCR using the deep immunoSEQ assay. Extracted genomic DNA from each cell subset was distributed evenly across all wells of several immunoSEQ 96-well plates, and each plate was treated as a replicate. For sorted subsets, around 200 ng genomic DNA, equal to some 30,000 T cell genomes, was loaded into each replicate PCR. Purified libraries were quantified with a Qubit 3.0 fluorometer, sized on a Bioanalyzer 2100, and re-quantified with the KAPA Library Quantification kit. Each immunoSEQ 96-well plate was sequenced on its own single-read 150-cycle Illumina NextSeq 550 flow cell. The authors' analysis ran thus. The immunoSEQ output contained only junctional sequences without quality scores, so filtering could not match that applied to full-length reads. Sequences were annotated with PyIR, a Python wrapper for IgBLAST v1.9, using IMGT germline references to assign V/J genes and CDR3. Reads were filtered out if the reads had weak V/J assignments (E-value above 1e-6), no CDR3, stop codons, out-of-frame junctions, or ambiguous translated residues. V3J clonotypes were defined by identical inferred V gene, J gene, and CDR3 amino acid sequence. To compute the percentage overlap between repertoires, the number of shared unique clonotypes was divided by the size of the smaller repertoire. Three approaches were used to assess repertoire richness: RTK rarefaction, the Chao1 estimator, and Recon v2.1 estimates of unobserved clonotypes. OLGA was used to compute generation probabilities for all TCRbeta clonotypes that the gDNA method yielded from a handful of donors. In its TCRdb copy, this immuneACCESS table keeps in-frame sequences only and misses some clones. Where compared with another copy, unresolved V genes explain less than half of these, and the others have no known cause. V and J calls and clone size come straight from that table; D and trimming were deduced from the DNA. The sample records 2 million to 2.5 million clones, about 93% of which are singletons. Under 2% of the sample belongs to the ten largest clones.

In this chain, TRBV7-9 is recombined with TRBJ2-7, and 13 bases in between align with TRBD2. This sequence was found in a man aged 18 to 30 in good health. Some clones in this sample may be carry-over from other donors' samples. Sequencing was performed on naive CD8+ T cells from PBMCs. Read against the paper, the sample's cell subset or site label means: CD45RA+CCR7+. CDR3 protein: CASSSQGLAGTEQYF. In nucleotide form, the sequence is TGTGCCAGCAGCTCTCAGGGACTAGCGGGGACCGAGCAGTACTTC.